A single sample gave rise to the 26 T cell receptor beta chains below, sequenced in a study of T cell repertoires in cytomegalovirus infection. The antigens these receptors bind are not known. Each CDR3 protein is one row after TCRdb ran MiXCR on the reads. The sample has approximately 990,000 distinct CDR3 sequences, around 30% seen once. Sequencing used cultured CD8+ T cells from PBMCs, obtained from culture after CMV antigen stimulation. The source of these receptors is a human donor in good health (CMV status not recorded). Some clones in this sample may be carry-over from other donors' samples.

In the case of this clonotype: With a much larger clone just one base away, this may be a read error. The chain carries TRBV10-2 and TRBJ1-2, with D unclear. The germline V and J ends were trimmed by 6 bases and 0 bases, with 11 bases remaining between them. This CDR3 is 14 amino acids long. Germline loops: CDR1 WSHSY, CDR2 SAAADI. This chain's CDR3 is CASRRYKPNYGYTF. CDR3 DNA: TGCGCCAGCAGACGCTACAAGCCTAACTATGGCTACACCTTC.

As to this clonotype: The germline gene is not matched at one end of the junction; a read error may be the cause. This chain uses TRBV6-4 with TRBJ1-1; possibly TRBD1 for D (5 bases). The CDR3 extends over 21 amino acids. Germline loops: CDR1 MRHNA, CDR2 SNTAGT. Written as DNA, the CDR3 is TGTGCCAACAGTGACCCGAGTGGGAGGCCAAGGGGCAGGGTAAGGAACACTGAAGCTTTCTTT. This codes for CANSDPSGRPRGRVRNTEAFF.

The chain recombines TRBV6-2 or TRBV6-3 with TRBJ2-1, with D unresolved. The CDR3 is 15 amino acids. V was shortened by 7 bases and J by 0 bases, with 13 bases between the two germline ends. In germline, CDR1 is MNHEY, CDR2 SVGEGT. The CDR3 spells CASMGWASSYNEQFF. CDR3 sequence (DNA): TGTGCCAGCATGGGTTGGGCTAGCTCCTACAATGAGCAGTTCTTC.

This clonotype was counted between two and nine times. This chain connects TRBV12-3 or TRBV12-4 to TRBJ2-7, with D perhaps matching TRBD1 (7 bases). V was clipped by 6 bases and J by 0 bases, with 24 bases between them. There are 18 residues in the CDR3. Here the CDR3 DNA reads TGTGCCAGCAGCTATCGACTACCAGGGGGGACACCCTCCTACGAGCAGTACTTC. As protein: CASSYRLPGGTPSYEQYF.

In this sample, this clonotype turned up a few times. The genes are TRBV2 and TRBJ2-7; maybe TRBD1 (6 bases). This CDR3 region has 16 residues. The germline CDR1 and CDR2 sequences are SNHLY and FYNNEI. Trimming took off 6 bases at V and 4 bases at J, with 22 bases between the two ends. The CDR3 DNA sequence: TGTGCCAGCAGCCGTTATTTGGGACAAGGACCGTACGAGCAGTACGTC. Amino acids: CASSRYLGQGPYEQYV.

The chain recombines TRBV20-1 with TRBJ2-7; D possibly uses TRBD1 or TRBD2 (6 bases each). From germline, CDR1 is DFQATT and CDR2 SNEGSKA (reference sequence). Trimming cost V 3 bases and J 3 bases, with 21 bases left between them. CDR3 length equals 16 residues. This chain's CDR3 is CSASEVIGGPYYEQYF. The CDR3, as DNA: TGCAGTGCTAGTGAGGTTATTGGGGGGCCCTACTACGAGCAGTACTTC.

The gene calls are TRBV28 and TRBJ2-3, with TRBD2 matching over 7 bases. The trim removed 7 bases at V and 2 bases at J, leaving 3 bases unmatched. The CDR3 consists of 13 residues. The germline CDR1 and CDR2 sequences are MDHEN and SYDVKM. DNA for the CDR3: TGTGCCAGCATGGGAGGGGCCACAGATACGCAGTATTTT. Its translation: CASMGGATDTQYF. Full variable domain (remainder filled in from reference TRBV28 and TRBJ2-3): DVKVTQSSRYLVKRTGEKVFLECVQDMDHENMFWYRQDPGLGLRLIYFSYDVKMKEKGDIPEGYSVSREKKERFSLILESASTNQTSMYLCASMGGATDTQYFGPGTRLTVL.

The rearrangement joins TRBV4-2 to TRBJ2-3; no reliable D call. The V gene lost 5 bases and the J gene lost 0 bases, with 15 bases spanning the gap. Germline values: CDR1 LGHNA, CDR2 YNFKEQ. The CDR3 runs 16 residues. CDR3 residues: CASSEQRYTSTDTQYF. The CDR3 DNA reads TGTGCCAGCAGCGAACAGCGATATACTAGCACAGATACGCAGTATTTT.

The chain links TRBV12-3 or TRBV12-4 to TRBJ2-3, with 7 bases matching TRBD2. V was pared by 6 bases and J by 0 bases, with 9 bases of the junction left unmatched. The CDR3 length is 16 residues. CDR3 in amino acids: CASSALGEGSTDTQYF. The CDR3 DNA reads TGTGCCAGCAGCGCGTTAGGGGAGGGGAGCACAGATACGCAGTATTTT.

At least ten counts were recorded for this clonotype. The chain uses TRBV7-2 and TRBJ1-2; D is possibly TRBD1 (5 bases). V dropped 7 bases and J dropped 4 bases, with 16 bases sitting between them. Germline V gives CDR1 SGHTA, CDR2 FQGNSA. CDR3 length: 14 residues. The CDR3 loop reads CASTNIGGRYGYTF. In nucleotides, the CDR3 is TGTGCCAGCACTAATATCGGGGGACGCTATGGCTACACCTTC.

CDR3 bases: TGTGCCAGCAGTTACAATTGGGACAGGGGCACTGAAGCTTTCTTT. This sequence encodes CASSYNWDRGTEAFF. V gene TRBV6-8 combines with J gene TRBJ1-1; 10 bases map to TRBD1. This CDR3 region has 15 residues. Germline lookup yields CDR1 MNHGY and CDR2 SAAAGT. Unmatched junction bases numbered 4, after V lost 2 bases and J lost 4 bases.

Only a few counts were recorded for this clonotype. The chain has TRBV5-4 and TRBJ2-7, with 8 bases identical to TRBD1. The CDR3 runs to 15 residues. With V trimmed by 3 bases and J by 4 bases, 9 bases remained unmatched. Germline CDR1 is SGHNT and CDR2 is YYREEE (reference sequence). The CDR3 is CASSSPGQDAYEQYF. DNA for the CDR3: TGTGCCAGCAGCTCGCCGGGACAGGATGCTTACGAGCAGTACTTC.

V usage is TRBV5-4 and J usage is TRBJ2-2; the D gene could be TRBD1 or TRBD2 (5 bases each). CDR3 length: 14 residues. The germline V gene has CDR1 SGHNT and CDR2 YYREEE (reference sequence). V was clipped by 7 bases and J by 5 bases, with 15 bases between them. The CDR3 DNA reads TGTGCCAGCGACGAAGGCAGGGAGACCGGGGAGCTGTTTTTT. Translation: CASDEGRETGELFF.

In the case of this clonotype: A much larger clone differs by one base, so this may be a read error. This sequence joins TRBV19 and TRBJ1-1; D is uncertain. This CDR3 has 14 residues. V lost 0 bases to trimming and J lost 1 base, with 6 bases between them. Germline V CDR1 and CDR2: LNHDA, SQIVND (reference sequence). The CDR3 DNA reads as TGTGCCAGTAGTATAGATCTATCGAACACTGAAGCTTTCTTT. Translating gives CASSIDLSNTEAFF.

This clonotype came up many times. The rearrangement joins TRBV7-2 to TRBJ2-7, with D hard to call. The CDR3 consists of 15 residues. Trimming removed 7 bases from V and 0 bases from J, with 16 bases in between. Germline-derived CDR1 and CDR2 are SGHTA and FQGNSA. CDR3: CASTLGLACSYEQYV. Here the CDR3 DNA reads TGTGCCAGCACCCTGGGGTTGGCCTGCTCCTACGAGCAGTACGTC.

The chain employs TRBV24-1 and TRBJ1-2; 7 nucleotides agree with TRBD1. Germline CDR1 and CDR2: KGHDR and SFDVKD. The CDR3 loop spans 15 amino acids. With V trimmed by 3 bases and J by 5 bases, 8 bases remained unmatched. The CDR3 spells CATSDPGQAFYGYTF. Written as DNA, the CDR3 is TGTGCCACCAGTGATCCCGGACAGGCCTTTTATGGCTACACCTTC.

This clonotype has more than one count but fewer than ten. The V gene is TRBV5-8, the J gene TRBJ2-1; D gene uncertain. V was clipped by 2 bases and J by 5 bases, with 14 bases between them. Germline V gene sequence: CDR1 SGHTS, CDR2 YDEGEE. The CDR3 covers 15 residues. The CDR3 region is CASSFVSAVNNEQFF. The CDR3 DNA reads TGTGCCAGCAGCTTTGTGTCCGCAGTGAACAATGAGCAGTTCTTC.

This clonotype has more than one count but fewer than ten. The V and J genes are TRBV29-1 and TRBJ1-2; 7 nucleotides agree with TRBD1. Germline CDR1 is SQVTM and CDR2 is ANQGSEA. The CDR3 has 12 amino acids. Trimming removed 6 bases from V and 3 bases from J; junction bases left unmatched: 4. The CDR3 DNA reads TGCAGCGTCCCTCAGGGGGACTATGGCTACACCTTC. This sequence encodes CSVPQGDYGYTF.

The genes are TRBV7-8 and TRBJ1-1; 7 bases agree with TRBD1. J gave up 8 bases and V 5 bases, and 8 bases lay outside the gene matches. The CDR3 extends over 13 amino acids. Per germline, CDR1 SGHVS and CDR2 FQNEAQ. Written as DNA, the CDR3 is TGTGCCAGCAGCCCTTGGACAGGTTGGGAAGCTTTCTTT. Translated, it gives CASSPWTGWEAFF.

The chain couples TRBV6-2 or TRBV6-3 to TRBJ1-5, with D perhaps matching TRBD1 (5 bases). This CDR3 has 15 residues. Germline V lookup: CDR1 MNHEY, CDR2 SVGEGT. The V end lost 7 bases, the J end lost 2 bases, and 15 bases lay between the germline ends. CDR3 amino acids: CASIEGLGGNQPQHF. CDR3 in DNA: TGTGCCAGCATCGAGGGGCTCGGGGGCAATCAGCCCCAGCATTTT.

Concerning this clonotype: Since a much larger clone is just one base distant, this may be a read error. The chain links TRBV7-9 to TRBJ2-1; D remains unclear. Germline-derived CDR1 and CDR2 are SEHNR and FQNEAQ (reference sequence). The length of the CDR3 is 14 residues. The CDR3 sequence: CANSPPGQWDEQFF. The CDR3 DNA is TGTGCCAACAGCCCCCCCGGGCAGTGGGATGAGCAGTTCTTC.

The chain couples TRBV5-1 to TRBJ2-2; possibly TRBD2 for D (5 bases). This CDR3 has 16 residues. V was clipped by 0 bases and J by 6 bases, with 15 bases between them. Germline V lookup: CDR1 SGHRS, CDR2 YFSETQ. This CDR3 is CASSLGDRGIAGELFF. The CDR3 nucleotides are TGCGCCAGCAGCTTGGGGGATCGGGGAATTGCCGGGGAGCTGTTTTTT.

This clonotype was counted only a few times. The chain has TRBV25-1 and TRBJ2-5, with D possibly being TRBD2 (5 bases). This CDR3 is 16 amino acids long. V was shortened by 1 base and J by 1 base, with 13 bases between the two germline ends. The germline gives CDR1 MGHDK, CDR2 SYGVNS. The CDR3 DNA reads TGTGCCAGCAGTGAATTTTGGGAGTGGGGCCAAGAGACCCAGTACTTC. The encoded protein is CASSEFWEWGQETQYF. The full variable domain, its missing parts supplied by reference TRBV25-1 and TRBJ2-5, is EADIYQTPRYLVIGTGKKITLECSQTMGHDKMYWYQQDPGMELHLIHYSYGVNSTEKGDLSSESTVSRIRTEHFPLTLESARPSHTSQYLCASSEFWEWGQETQYFGPGTRLLVL.

The chain links TRBV12-3 or TRBV12-4 to TRBJ1-5, with 9 bases identical to TRBD1. V gave up 3 bases and J gave up 0 bases; unmatched junction bases: 3. This CDR3 spans 16 amino acids. In DNA, the CDR3 is TGTGCCAGCAGTTTGGGGACAGGGCATAGCAATCAGCCCCAGCATTTT. It is translated as CASSLGTGHSNQPQHF.

This clonotype showed up just a few times. J is TRBJ2-1 and V is TRBV6-6, with TRBD2 as a possible D gene (6 bases). This CDR3 region has 16 residues. Between the trimmed V and J ends, which lost 0 bases and 5 bases, there was a span of 14 bases. Germline V gene data show CDR1 as MNHNY and CDR2 as SVGAGI (reference sequence). The CDR3 loop reads CASSYSVGGLNNEQFF. The CDR3 region has the DNA TGTGCCAGCAGTTACTCGGTGGGAGGACTAAACAATGAGCAGTTCTTC.

As DNA, the CDR3 is TGTGCCAGCAGCCTTGAGGGGACAGGGTTTGGGGCCAACGTCCTGACTTTC. It encodes CASSLEGTGFGANVLTF. This chain links TRBV3-1 with TRBJ2-6, with 9 bases identical to TRBD1. V shed 4 bases, J shed 3 bases, and the junction held 7 bases outside the gene matches. Looked up from germline, CDR1 is LGHDT and CDR2 is YNNKEL (reference sequence). CDR3 length: 17 residues.